The T cell receptor (beta chain) described here comes from a study of beta chain features in type 1 diabetes (dated by TCRdb to the late 2010s). Some background on the complete study: Patients and healthy donors did not differ in mean age, gender distribution, total cell number or subset yield. Across all samples, approximately 98,000,000 sorted cells were examined, and cell number per subset correlated strongly with RNA yield. The study compared the TCRB repertoires of sorted circulating CD4+ T cell subsets in recently diagnosed type 1 diabetes patients with those in matched healthy donors. Naive and central memory subsets were obtained from all 30 or so donors, but regulatory and stem cell-like memory subsets were isolated from only 8 patients and roughly 8 healthy donors.

From each donor, a single peripheral blood sample of about 100 mL on average was drawn into heparinised tubes. A BD FACSAria II was used to sort naive, central memory, regulatory and stem cell-like memory CD4+ T cells with a panel that included CD45RO, CCR7, CD25, CD127, CD95 and CD27. A purity above 98% was achieved for all sorted populations. Right away, PBMCs were isolated by Lymphoprep density gradient centrifugation and were stained directly, with no culture step. So that batch effects would be minimized, each experiment stained and sorted samples in pairs, pairing one healthy donor with one patient. This clone was seen only a few times. What this receptor recognizes is not known. One junction end disagrees with the germline gene, perhaps due to a read error. Study-wide findings and limitations: Type 1 diabetes patients showed a moderate but significant shortening of TCRB CDR3 length in all four CD4+ subsets. Shorter templates might have been favored by PCR, but patient and control samples were amplified and corrected together, so both groups would have been affected equally by any skew. Fewer insertions and more nucleotide deletions at VDJ recombination sites were observed in patients with type 1 diabetes, implying thymic rearrangement abnormalities. The naive, central memory and regulatory TCRB repertoires appeared to resemble one another more closely among patients than among healthy donors. Because cDNA was sequenced instead of genomic DNA, activated cells with high expression could be over-represented, although the groups did not differ in activation or CD3 levels. Because small numbers of individuals were included in the HLA sub-analyses, any influence of HLA type on TCRB rearrangement was left unresolved.

All of the isolated RNA was reverse transcribed with the High Capacity cDNA Reverse Transcription Kit, so expressed TCRB transcripts were sequenced. Deep immunoSEQ sequencing was applied to naive, central memory and regulatory T cell samples, giving an average of approximately 4 million total reads per sample. Sorted cells were lysed in RLT buffer, and RNA was extracted using DNase-treated RNeasy Micro or Mini kits according to cell number. To prevent cross-contamination, every cell subset was processed on its own, while patient and healthy donor samples were processed together. TCRB sequences were amplified from cDNA with the immunoSEQ multiplex PCR, producing 87-bp fragments spanning the CDR3 region. Sequencing of the amplicons was done on the Illumina HiSeq platform. Under the source paper's analysis protocol: PCR bias was corrected computationally using synthetic template baselines, and reads within Hamming distance 2 were collapsed, with unmergeable singletons discarded. By aligning reads against IMGT, V, D and J genes, CDR3 length, and insertions or deletions at six rearrangement sites were assigned. Within each subset, clonotype counts were normalized to the number of sorted cells before true diversity and Gini coefficients were calculated with the tcR R package. Repertoire sharing was quantified using the overlap coefficient calculated on TCRB nucleotide sequences. Out-of-frame TCRB sequences from naive cells were analyzed as a proxy for the pre-selection repertoire. TCRdb holds this immuneACCESS table with in-frame rearrangements only. Some clones are missing; in checked studies, unresolved V genes explain under half, and the rest has no known cause. The DNA gave D and trimming, while V, J and clone size come from that table. Across this sample there are roughly 610,000 clones, with around a sixth seen only once. The top ten clones comprise under 0.095% of the sample.

Taken from the germline V gene, the CDR1 and CDR2 loops are MDHEN and SYDVKM. Taken from cysteine to phenylalanine, the CDR3 has 11 residues. Only the CDR3 portion is preserved as DNA: 33 bases, with reading frame beginning at the first base. Sample: naive CD4+ T cells from blood. What the cell subset or site label conveys for this sample: true naive CD4+ T cells. This clonotype originated in a young man in good health. The chain is made from TRBV28 and TRBJ1-3, with the D segment identity uncertain. The bases read TGTGCCAGCAGTTTACCAGGCAGGAAGAATTTT. Translated, this is CASSLPGRKNF.